This T cell receptor beta chain was obtained from a study of graft-versus-host responses after intestinal transplantation (dated by TCRdb to 2020 to 2023). Study-wide context: Multivisceral, liver-intestinal, or isolated intestinal transplants were received by the recipients. All recipients received anti-thymocyte globulin induction followed by maintenance tacrolimus and steroids for roughly 3 years. Graft-versus-host and host-versus-graft alloreactive T cell clones were tracked in the graft, circulation and bone marrow after intestinal transplantation using bulk TCR-beta CDR3 sequencing. To identify alloreactive clones, pre-transplant mixed lymphocyte reaction products were sequenced and then compared with unstimulated pre-transplant donor and recipient T cells. The cohort enrolled some 24 intestinal transplant recipients, one of whom was a retransplant, and a few patients without pretransplant specimens were excluded. A peak of at least 4% donor T cells among recipient peripheral blood mononuclear cells was the definition used for donor T cell macrochimerism. Rather than being sequenced by the commercial service, samples from a few later patients were sequenced in-house on an Illumina MiSeq and processed with MiXCR. Results the study describes overall, beyond this receptor: In the allografts of patients with donor T cell macrochimerism, GvH to HvG T cell clonal ratios were high. GvH clones were detected in recipient bone marrow, and some appeared earlier in ileal mucosa or blood, consistent with an intestinal mucosal origin. Early after transplant, peak levels of circulating GvH clones were associated with declines in HvG clones. Conclusions were limited by the relatively low number and heterogeneity of intestinal transplant patients.

The meaning of the sample's time point label: cells obtained before transplantation from donor or recipient. CD3+CD4+ and CD3+CD8+ populations were FACS-sorted from unstimulated pre-transplant donor and recipient cells taken from spleen or lymph nodes. About this clone itself: Its specific antigen is unknown. Nothing much larger sits one base from this clone, and base qualities are not available.

Libraries were built with the immunoSEQ multiplex PCR assay. For most patients, genomic DNA was isolated with the Qiagen DNeasy Blood and Tissue Kit and shipped frozen to Adaptive Biotechnologies for TCR sequencing. For most patients, genomic DNA was subjected to high-throughput TCR-beta CDR3 sequencing by Adaptive Biotechnologies. In the paper's pipeline: TCR sequencing data were retrieved from Adaptive's ImmunoSEQ software for some 17 patients, whereas a few other patients were processed with MiXCR and VDJtools. CD4 versus CD8 sorting errors were corrected by removing sequences found in both subsets at a frequency ratio below 5:1. CDR3 nucleotide sequences shared between donor and recipient were removed because the origin of such sequences could not be assigned. To be classed as alloreactive, a clone needed at least 2-fold expansion over unstimulated cells and a minimum CFSE-low frequency of 0.002% (template counts) or 0.001% (read counts). A clone was considered mappable if detected in the sequenced pre-transplant spleen, lymph node, or MLR CFSE-low populations of the donor or recipient. Cumulative frequency of alloreactive clones was calculated as a percentage of all sequences weighted by copy number. This immuneACCESS table, as held by TCRdb, lists in-frame sequences with V and J called but not all clones. Of the missing ones, under half trace to an unresolved V gene in checked studies; the others have no known cause. That table is the source of V, J and clone size, and D and trimming were worked out from the DNA. Across this sample there are 95,000 to 150,000 clones, with 80% to 95% seen only once. The ten largest account for approximately 0.11% of the sample.

The germline V gene (reference sequence) supplies CDR1 MNHNY and CDR2 SVGAGI. The CDR3, cysteine through phenylalanine, is 14 amino acids long. The sequence is cut down to CDR3 DNA, 42 bases in frame from base 1. A distance of 12 bases separates the germline ends of V and J, which lose 2 bases and 5 bases respectively. The sequence was collected from a human donor who received an intestinal transplant. The source material was unstimulated CD4+ T cells sorted from spleen or lymph node cells, sampled before intestinal transplant. The rearranged chain carries TRBV6-6 and TRBJ2-5; a tentative D call is TRBD2 (6 bases match). The CDR3 protein sequence reads: CASSYVGGRETQYF. The DNA sequence follows: TGTGCCAGCAGTTACGTGGGGGGACGGGAGACCCAGTACTTC.